Many counts were recorded for the clone carrying this T cell receptor (beta chain). This sample is part of a study of T cells in Graves' hyperthyroidism and ophthalmopathy. Germline-derived CDR1 and CDR2 are GTSNPN and SVGIG (reference sequence). This CDR3 is built from 13 residues. V lost 0 bases, J lost 5 bases, and 7 bases lay in between. Amplified TCR beta CDR3 regions derived from RNA transcripts. TCR CDR3 regions were first amplified by RT-PCR with HTBI primers. TCRdb reanalysed the multiplex PCR reads using MiXCR and keeps one entry per CDR3 protein. This sample has roughly 380,000 distinct CDR3 sequences, with approximately 15% found just once.

This chain links TRBV30 with TRBJ2-2; D is possibly TRBD2 (6 bases). This clonotype was sampled from a woman in her fifties or sixties with Graves' hyperthyroidism. The sequencing sample was made of blood. The CDR3 DNA reads as TGTGCCTGGAGTGTCGGGGGAACCGGGGAGCTGTTTTTT. Encoded protein: CAWSVGGTGELFF. Full variable domain (outside the CDR3, taken from reference TRBV30 and TRBJ2-2): SQTIHQWPATLVQPVGSPLSLECTVEGTSNPNLYWYRQAAGRGLQLLFYSVGIGQISSEVPQNLSASRPQDRQFILSSKKLLLSDSGFYLCAWSVGGTGELFFGEGSRLTVL.